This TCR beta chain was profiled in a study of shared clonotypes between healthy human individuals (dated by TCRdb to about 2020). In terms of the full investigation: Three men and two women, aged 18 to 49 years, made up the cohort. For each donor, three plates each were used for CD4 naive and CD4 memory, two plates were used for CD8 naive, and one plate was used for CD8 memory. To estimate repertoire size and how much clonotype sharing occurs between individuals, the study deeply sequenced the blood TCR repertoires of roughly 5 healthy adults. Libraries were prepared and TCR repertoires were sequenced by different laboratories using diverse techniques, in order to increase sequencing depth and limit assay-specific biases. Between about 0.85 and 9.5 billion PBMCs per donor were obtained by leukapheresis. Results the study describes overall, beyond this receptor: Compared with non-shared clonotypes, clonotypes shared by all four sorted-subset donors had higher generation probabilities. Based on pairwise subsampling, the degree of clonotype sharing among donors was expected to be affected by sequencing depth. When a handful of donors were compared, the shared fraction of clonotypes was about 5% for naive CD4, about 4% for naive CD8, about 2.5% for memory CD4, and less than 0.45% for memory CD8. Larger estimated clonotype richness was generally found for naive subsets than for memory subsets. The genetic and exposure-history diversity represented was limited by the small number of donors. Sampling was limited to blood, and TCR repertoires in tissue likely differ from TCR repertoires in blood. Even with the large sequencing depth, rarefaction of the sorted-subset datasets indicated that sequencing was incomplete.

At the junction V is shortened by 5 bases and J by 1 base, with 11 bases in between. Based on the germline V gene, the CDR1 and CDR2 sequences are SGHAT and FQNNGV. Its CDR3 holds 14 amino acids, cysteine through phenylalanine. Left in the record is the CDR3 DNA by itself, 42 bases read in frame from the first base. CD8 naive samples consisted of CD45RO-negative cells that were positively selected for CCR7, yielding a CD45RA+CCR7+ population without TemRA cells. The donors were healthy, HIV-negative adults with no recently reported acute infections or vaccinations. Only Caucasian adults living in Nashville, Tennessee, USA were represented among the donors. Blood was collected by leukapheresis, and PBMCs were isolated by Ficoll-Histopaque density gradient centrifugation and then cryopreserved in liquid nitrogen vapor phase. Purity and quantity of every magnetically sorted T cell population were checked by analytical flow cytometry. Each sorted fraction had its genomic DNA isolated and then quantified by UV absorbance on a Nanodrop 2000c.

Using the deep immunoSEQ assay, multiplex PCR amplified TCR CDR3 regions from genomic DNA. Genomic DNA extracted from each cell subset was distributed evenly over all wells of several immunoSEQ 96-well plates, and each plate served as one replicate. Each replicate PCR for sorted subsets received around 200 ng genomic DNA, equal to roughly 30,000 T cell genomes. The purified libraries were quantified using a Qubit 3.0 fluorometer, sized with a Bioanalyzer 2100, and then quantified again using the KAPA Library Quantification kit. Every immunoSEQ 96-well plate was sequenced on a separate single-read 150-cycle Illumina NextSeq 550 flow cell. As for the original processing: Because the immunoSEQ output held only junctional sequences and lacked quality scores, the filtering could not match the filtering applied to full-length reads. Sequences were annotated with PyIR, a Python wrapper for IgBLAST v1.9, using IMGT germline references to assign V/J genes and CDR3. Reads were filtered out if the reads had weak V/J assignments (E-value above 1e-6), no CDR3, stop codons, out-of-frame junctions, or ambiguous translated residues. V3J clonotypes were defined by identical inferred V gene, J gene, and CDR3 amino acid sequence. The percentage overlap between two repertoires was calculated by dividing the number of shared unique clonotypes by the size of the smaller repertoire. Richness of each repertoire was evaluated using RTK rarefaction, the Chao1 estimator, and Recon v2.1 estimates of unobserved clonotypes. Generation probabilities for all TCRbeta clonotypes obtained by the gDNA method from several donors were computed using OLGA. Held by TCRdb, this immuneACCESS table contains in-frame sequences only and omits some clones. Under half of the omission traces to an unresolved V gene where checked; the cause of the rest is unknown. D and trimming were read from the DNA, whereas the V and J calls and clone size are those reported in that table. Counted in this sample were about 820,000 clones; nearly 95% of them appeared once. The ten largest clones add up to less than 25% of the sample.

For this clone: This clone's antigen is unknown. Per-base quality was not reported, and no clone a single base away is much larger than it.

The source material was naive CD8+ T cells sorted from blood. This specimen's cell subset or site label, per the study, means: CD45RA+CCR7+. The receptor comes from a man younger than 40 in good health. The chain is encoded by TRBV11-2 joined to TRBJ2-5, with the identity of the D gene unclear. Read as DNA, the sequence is TGTGCCAGCAGCCTCGCTTTGGTCCAAGAGACCCAGTACTTC. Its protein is CASSLALVQETQYF.